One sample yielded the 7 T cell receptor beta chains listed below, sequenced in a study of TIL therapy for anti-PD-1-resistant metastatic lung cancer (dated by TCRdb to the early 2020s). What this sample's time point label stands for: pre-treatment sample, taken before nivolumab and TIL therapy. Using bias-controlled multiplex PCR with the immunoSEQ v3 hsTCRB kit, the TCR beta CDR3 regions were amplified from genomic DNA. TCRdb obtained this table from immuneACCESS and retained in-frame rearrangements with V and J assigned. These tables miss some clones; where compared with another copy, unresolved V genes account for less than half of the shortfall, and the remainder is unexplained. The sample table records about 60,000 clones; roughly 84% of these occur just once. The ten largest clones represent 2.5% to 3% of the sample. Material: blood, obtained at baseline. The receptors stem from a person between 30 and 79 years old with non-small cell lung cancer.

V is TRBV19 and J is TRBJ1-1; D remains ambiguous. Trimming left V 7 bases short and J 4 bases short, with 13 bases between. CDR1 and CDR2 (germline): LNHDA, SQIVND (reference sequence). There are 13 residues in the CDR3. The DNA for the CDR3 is TGTGCCAGTAAGTCAGAAGGATTCACTGAAGCTTTCTTT. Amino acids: CASKSEGFTEAFF.

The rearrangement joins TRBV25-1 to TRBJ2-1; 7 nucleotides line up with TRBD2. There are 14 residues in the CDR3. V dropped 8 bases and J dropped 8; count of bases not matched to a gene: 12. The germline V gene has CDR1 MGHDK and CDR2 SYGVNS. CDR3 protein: CASSLLMGGDEQFF. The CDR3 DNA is TGTGCCAGCTCACTACTGATGGGGGGGGATGAGCAGTTCTTC.

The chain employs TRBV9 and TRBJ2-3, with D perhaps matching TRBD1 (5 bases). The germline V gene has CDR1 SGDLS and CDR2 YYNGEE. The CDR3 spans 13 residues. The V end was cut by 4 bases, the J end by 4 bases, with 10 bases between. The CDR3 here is CASSQGGADTQYF. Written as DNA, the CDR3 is TGTGCCAGCAGCCAGGGTGGGGCAGATACGCAGTATTTT.

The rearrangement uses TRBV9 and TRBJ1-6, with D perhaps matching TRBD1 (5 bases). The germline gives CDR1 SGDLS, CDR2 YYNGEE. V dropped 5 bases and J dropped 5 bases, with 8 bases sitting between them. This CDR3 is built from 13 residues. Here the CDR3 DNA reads TGTGCCAGCAGTCAGACAGATAATTCACCCCTCCACTTT. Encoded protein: CASSQTDNSPLHF.

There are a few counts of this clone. CDR3 sequence: CASSPGLESGQFF. CDR3 coding DNA: TGCGCCAGCAGCCCCGGACTTGAATCGGGGCAGTTCTTC. The V call is TRBV4-1, the J call TRBJ2-1; a possible D gene is TRBD2 (5 bases). The germline gives CDR1 MGHRA, CDR2 YSYEKL. V lost 4 bases and J lost 12, with 16 bases in between. The CDR3 consists of 13 residues.

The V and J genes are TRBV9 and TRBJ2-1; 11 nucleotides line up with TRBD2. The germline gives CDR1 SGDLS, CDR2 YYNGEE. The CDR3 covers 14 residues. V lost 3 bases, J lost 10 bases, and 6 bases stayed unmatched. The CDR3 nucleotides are TGTGCCAGCAGCGCTAGCGGGGGGTCATGGGAGCAGTTCTTC. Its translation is CASSASGGSWEQFF.

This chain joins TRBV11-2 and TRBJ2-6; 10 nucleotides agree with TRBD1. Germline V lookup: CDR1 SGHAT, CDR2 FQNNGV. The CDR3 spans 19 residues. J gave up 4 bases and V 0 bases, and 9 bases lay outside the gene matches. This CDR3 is CASSLDGGQGLGGANVLTF. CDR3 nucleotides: TGTGCCAGCAGCTTAGACGGGGGACAGGGGCTTGGAGGGGCCAACGTCCTGACTTTC.